These 15 T cell receptor beta chains came from one sample sequenced in a study of blood T cell repertoires in COVID-19. Measured with immunoSEQ multiplex PCR; TCRdb has only the in-frame clones, and not every one. This sample has a few hundred thousand clones, with 85% to 90% found just once. The sample comprised PBMCs or T cells enriched from blood (not recorded which). The receptor set was obtained from a woman younger than 30 who had recovered from COVID-19.

The chain has TRBV3-1 (or the pseudogene TRBV3-2) and TRBJ2-1; D is unresolved. The germline CDR1 and CDR2 sequences are LGHDT and YNNKEL (reference sequence). This CDR3 has 12 residues. Trimming took off 1 base at V and 9 bases at J, with 7 bases between the two ends. The CDR3 DNA is TGTGCCAGCAGCCAAGCGGTGTTTGAGCAGTTCTTC. Its translation is CASSQAVFEQFF.

V is TRBV24-1 and J is TRBJ2-3; D call uncertain. V was shortened by 4 bases and J by 4 bases, with 5 bases between the two germline ends. The germline V gene has CDR1 KGHDR and CDR2 SFDVKD. There are 12 residues in the CDR3. CDR3 coding DNA: TGTGCCACCAGTGACTATTCAGATACGCAGTATTTT. This gives the protein CATSDYSDTQYF.

The rearrangement joins TRBV19 to TRBJ1-2; possible D gene TRBD1, 6 bases. The CDR3 covers 14 residues. V was trimmed by 3 bases and J by 2 bases, leaving 10 bases between them. CDR1 and CDR2 (germline): LNHDA, SQIVND (reference sequence). For the CDR3, the DNA is TGTGCCAGTAGTATCGGTAGGGGGAACTATGGCTACACCTTC. Its protein is CASSIGRGNYGYTF. The full variable domain, with the rest looked up from reference TRBV19 and TRBJ1-2, is DGGITQSPKYLFRKEGQNVTLSCEQNLNHDAMYWYRQDPGQGLRLIYYSQIVNDFQKGDIAEGYSVSREKKESFPLTVTSAQKNPTAFYLCASSIGRGNYGYTFGSGTRLTVV.

Turning to this clone: This sample includes further DNA sequences coding for the same CDR3. The chain links TRBV6-5 to TRBJ1-6; 7 bases fit TRBD1. J was trimmed by 7 bases and V by 4 bases; bases with no gene match: 4. Per germline, CDR1 MNHEY and CDR2 SVGAGI. The CDR3 consists of 14 residues. Written as DNA, the CDR3 is TGTGCCAGCAGTTTGACAGGGTCGAATTCACCCCTCCACTTT. Amino acids: CASSLTGSNSPLHF.

This chain links TRBV9 with TRBJ2-5, with 10 nucleotides matching TRBD1. The CDR3 loop spans 16 amino acids. J was trimmed by 3 bases and V by 0 bases; bases with no gene match: 5. CDR1 and CDR2 from the germline V gene are SGDLS and YYNGEE. CDR3 nucleotides: TGTGCCAGCAGCGTAGTGACCGGGACAGGGGAAGAGACCCAGTACTTC. It is translated as CASSVVTGTGEETQYF.

This chain joins TRBV9 and TRBJ2-1; 10 bases agree with TRBD2. The J segment lost 4 bases and the V segment lost 0 bases, leaving 7 bases of the junction unmatched. This CDR3 comprises 17 residues. CDR1 and CDR2 (germline): SGDLS, YYNGEE. CDR3 DNA sequence: TGTGCCAGCAGCGTAGCCAGCGGGGGGGCCGGGTACAATGAGCAGTTCTTC. Its translation: CASSVASGGAGYNEQFF.

The chain joins TRBV5-1 to TRBJ2-5; 7 nucleotides agree with TRBD2. The CDR3 is 15 residues long. CDR1 is SGHRS, CDR2 YFSETQ, per germline. V shed 4 bases and J 1 base; nucleotides not matched to a gene: 7. CDR3 in amino acids: CASSKSPSGQETQYF. CDR3 sequence (DNA): TGCGCCAGCAGCAAAAGCCCTAGCGGCCAAGAGACCCAGTACTTC.

This clone was observed a single time. This sequence joins TRBV3-1 (or the pseudogene TRBV3-2) and TRBJ1-5; possible D gene TRBD1, 5 bases. Germline values: CDR1 LGHDT, CDR2 YNNKEL (reference sequence). V was shortened by 4 bases and J by 5 bases, with 9 bases between the two germline ends. This CDR3 contains 13 residues. CDR3 residues: CASSLRGDQPQHF. In DNA form, the CDR3 reads TGTGCCAGCAGCCTCCGGGGGGATCAGCCCCAGCATTTT.

This CDR3 is CASSANQGNTEAFF. CDR3 DNA sequence: TGTGCCAGCAGCGCTAACCAGGGTAACACTGAAGCTTTCTTT. The chain joins TRBV9 to TRBJ1-1; a weak D match, TRBD1 (5 bases). Germline-derived CDR1 and CDR2 are SGDLS and YYNGEE. CDR3 length: 14 amino acids. V dropped 3 bases and J dropped 2 bases, with 11 bases sitting between them. The complete variable domain, with remaining parts taken from reference TRBV9 and TRBJ1-1, reads DSGVTQTPKHLITATGQRVTLRCSPRSGDLSVYWYQQSLDQGLQFLIQYYNGEERAKGNILERFSAQQFPDLHSELNLSSLELGDSALYFCASSANQGNTEAFFGQGTRLTVV.

J is TRBJ1-4 and V is TRBV13; 8 bases fit TRBD1. This CDR3 is 16 amino acids long. Germline loops: CDR1 PRHDT, CDR2 FYEKMQ (reference sequence). Trimming at V came to 4 bases and at J to 8 bases, leaving 12 bases not matched to a gene. The CDR3 region is CASSWGATGAREKLFF. In nucleotides, the CDR3 is TGTGCCAGCAGCTGGGGGGCGACAGGGGCCAGAGAAAAACTGTTTTTT.

This chain links TRBV3-1 (or the pseudogene TRBV3-2) with TRBJ1-2; 10 nucleotides align to TRBD1. Germline V gene lookup returns CDR1 LGHDT and CDR2 YNNKEL (reference sequence). The CDR3 covers 17 residues. J lost 7 bases, V lost 3 bases, and 14 bases had no gene match. CDR3 sequence: CASSHKFRRDRGFGYTF. The CDR3, as DNA: TGTGCCAGCAGCCACAAGTTCCGCCGGGACAGGGGATTTGGCTACACCTTC.

The chain recombines TRBV21-1 with TRBJ2-6; the table's TRBD1 call for D was not verified on the DNA. TRBV21-1 is marked as a pseudogene. The CDR3 has 15 amino acids. The chain's CDR3 is CASSNRVIGANVLTF. The DNA for the CDR3 is TGTGCCAGCAGCAACAGGGTTATTGGGGCCAACGTCCTGACTTTC.

The chain is built from TRBV19 and TRBJ1-5; 7 bases are shared with TRBD1. The V segment lost 1 base and the J segment 6 bases; nucleotides outside the gene matches: 3. The length of the CDR3 is 14 residues. CDR1 is LNHDA and CDR2 is SQIVND in the germline V gene (reference sequence). CDR3 sequence (DNA): TGTGCCAGTAGTATAGGGACAGGAGGTCAGCCCCAGCATTTT. It is translated as CASSIGTGGQPQHF. The variable domain in full, completed from reference TRBV19 and TRBJ1-5, reads DGGITQSPKYLFRKEGQNVTLSCEQNLNHDAMYWYRQDPGQGLRLIYYSQIVNDFQKGDIAEGYSVSREKKESFPLTVTSAQKNPTAFYLCASSIGTGGQPQHFGDGTRLSIL.

This chain connects TRBV11-3 to TRBJ1-1; D unresolved. The CDR3 is 13 residues long. Germline loops: CDR1 SGHNT, CDR2 YENEEA. The V end lost 5 bases, the J end lost 0 bases, and 7 bases lay between the germline ends. The CDR3 spells CASSRHMNTEAFF. The CDR3 DNA follows: TGTGCCAGCAGCCGTCACATGAACACTGAAGCTTTCTTT.

The chain recombines TRBV5-1 with TRBJ2-1; 9 nucleotides align to TRBD2. This CDR3 contains 18 residues. Germline CDR1 is SGHRS and CDR2 is YFSETQ. Trimming cost V 2 bases and J 5 bases; bases outside gene matches: 14. CDR3 protein: CASSFPVGRTSADNEQFF. The CDR3 DNA is TGCGCCAGCAGCTTCCCGGTAGGGAGGACTAGCGCCGACAATGAGCAGTTCTTC.